This passage covers 24 T cell receptor beta chains from one sample sequenced in a study of blood T cell repertoires in COVID-19. The data were produced by immunoSEQ multiplex PCR, yet TCRdb's version contains in-frame clones alone and is incomplete. The sample includes a few hundred thousand clones, approximately 90% of them seen just once. Sequencing was done on a sample of PBMCs or T cells enriched from blood (not recorded which). Receptors were obtained from a human donor in a cohort exposed to, infected with or recovered from COVID-19 (not recorded which). The donor label of this sample is uncertain.

J is TRBJ1-2 and V is TRBV2; no definite D call. CDR1 and CDR2 (germline): SNHLY, FYNNEI. This CDR3 has 12 residues. V lost 4 bases and J 4 bases, leaving 7 bases between the germline ends. CDR3 amino acids: CASSGGSYGYTF. CDR3 bases: TGTGCCAGCAGTGGAGGGTCCTATGGCTACACCTTC.

This clone showed up just once. The chain recombines TRBV10-3 with TRBJ1-3, with 7 bases matching TRBD1. The CDR3 sequence is 17 residues long. Germline loops: CDR1 ENHRY, CDR2 SYGVKD. Losses at the gene ends were 7 bases for V and 1 base for J; bases not matched to a gene: 13. CDR3 amino acids: CAIKSRGTVGSGNTIYF. DNA for the CDR3: TGTGCCATCAAAAGCCGAGGGACAGTGGGTTCTGGAAACACCATATATTTT.

The chain is built from TRBV4-3 and TRBJ1-4, with D unclear. From germline, CDR1 is LGHNA and CDR2 YSLEER. V gave up 0 bases and J gave up 8 bases, with 10 bases separating them. This CDR3 spans 14 amino acids. CDR3 sequence: CASSQDLVSEKLFF. In nucleotides, the CDR3 is TGCGCCAGCAGCCAAGATCTTGTGAGCGAAAAACTGTTTTTT.

V and J are TRBV30 and TRBJ1-4; D may be TRBD1 (6 bases). The germline gives CDR1 GTSNPN, CDR2 SVGIG (reference sequence). The germline V and J ends were trimmed by 8 bases and 8 bases, with 21 bases remaining between them. CDR3 length: 14 residues. The CDR3 loop reads CAGSVDSSNEKLFF. The DNA for the CDR3 is TGTGCCGGGTCGGTGGACAGTAGTAACGAAAAACTGTTTTTT.

The V call is TRBV11-2, the J call TRBJ2-7; 9 positions match TRBD1. Germline CDR1 SGHAT, CDR2 FQNNGV. Trimming at V came to 4 bases and at J to 4 bases, leaving 11 bases not matched to a gene. The CDR3 extends over 16 amino acids. CDR3 residues: CASSWSSGTGRYEQYF. In DNA form, the CDR3 reads TGTGCCAGCAGCTGGAGTTCCGGGACAGGGCGTTACGAGCAGTACTTC.

The genes are TRBV20-1 and TRBJ2-7; 10 nucleotides align to TRBD2. The CDR3 loop spans 15 amino acids. CDR1 DFQATT and CDR2 SNEGSKA come from the germline V gene (reference sequence). V lost 3 bases, J lost 2 bases, and 7 bases stayed unmatched. In DNA, the CDR3 is TGCAGTGCTAGTTCCCTAGCGGGGGCAACCTACGAGCAGTACTTC. It codes for CSASSLAGATYEQYF.

The rearrangement uses TRBV25-1 and TRBJ1-4; D call uncertain. The germline gives CDR1 MGHDK, CDR2 SYGVNS. CDR3 length equals 13 residues. Trimming pared 0 bases from V and 5 bases from J, leaving 4 bases between. DNA for the CDR3: TGTGCCAGCAGTGAATACGGGAATGAAAAACTGTTTTTT. It translates to CASSEYGNEKLFF. Drawing the rest from reference TRBV25-1 and TRBJ1-4, the complete variable domain is EADIYQTPRYLVIGTGKKITLECSQTMGHDKMYWYQQDPGMELHLIHYSYGVNSTEKGDLSSESTVSRIRTEHFPLTLESARPSHTSQYLCASSEYGNEKLFFGSGTQLSVL.

This chain uses TRBV13 with TRBJ2-7; the match to TRBD1 covers 11 bases. The J segment lost 7 bases and the V segment lost 5 bases, leaving 7 bases of the junction unmatched. This CDR3 contains 14 residues. The germline CDR1 and CDR2 sequences are PRHDT and FYEKMQ (reference sequence). The CDR3 here is CASSLRTGGVEQYF. The CDR3 DNA reads as TGTGCCAGCAGCCTTCGGACAGGGGGCGTAGAGCAGTACTTC.

V gene TRBV19 combines with J gene TRBJ1-5; 10 bases are a match to TRBD1. CDR3 length: 15 residues. Germline lookup yields CDR1 LNHDA and CDR2 SQIVND (reference sequence). After removal of 3 bases from V and 7 bases from J, the junction contained 6 bases not matched to a gene. CDR3 amino acids: CASSIGDRGGQPQHF. For the CDR3, the DNA is TGTGCCAGTAGTATCGGGGACAGGGGAGGGCAGCCCCAGCATTTT.

The chain joins TRBV6-2 or TRBV6-3 to TRBJ1-5; 8 nucleotides agree with TRBD1. The CDR3 sequence is 13 residues long. Unmatched junction bases numbered 2, after V lost 5 bases and J lost 5 bases. Germline CDR1 reads MNHEY; CDR2 reads SVGEGT. CDR3 bases: TGTGCCAGCAGTCAACAGGGGGATCAGCCCCAGCATTTT. Amino acid sequence: CASSQQGDQPQHF.

This sequence joins TRBV6-5 and TRBJ2-2; 13 nucleotides agree with TRBD2. This CDR3 has 16 amino acids. The V gene end was trimmed by 0 bases and the J gene end by 6 bases; junction bases not matched to a gene: 1. The germline CDR1 and CDR2 sequences are MNHEY and SVGAGI. The CDR3 nucleotides are TGTGCCAGCAGTTACTCGGGACTAGCGGGGCCCGGGGAGCTGTTTTTT. Its protein is CASSYSGLAGPGELFF.

The chain carries TRBV27 and TRBJ2-2; 11 nucleotides match TRBD1. CDR3 length equals 14 residues. Germline V gene data show CDR1 as MNHEY and CDR2 as SMNVEV (reference sequence). Trimming removed 10 bases from V and 6 bases from J; junction bases left unmatched: 7. The CDR3 region is CAIRGTGGAGELFF. The CDR3 DNA follows: TGTGCCATCCGAGGGACAGGGGGGGCCGGGGAGCTGTTTTTT.

Concerning this clone: The identical CDR3 is also encoded by other nucleotide sequences in the sample. The CDR3 region has the DNA TGTGCCTGGAGTCGAGGGACTTCCTACAATGAGCAGTTCTTC. This gives the protein CAWSRGTSYNEQFF. The rearrangement joins TRBV30 to TRBJ2-1; D possibly corresponds to TRBD2 (6 bases). From germline, CDR1 is GTSNPN and CDR2 SVGIG (reference sequence). This CDR3 region has 14 residues. The ends were cut back, 2 bases at V and 1 base at J, with 9 bases in the middle.

This clone was recorded only once. The rearrangement links TRBV9 to TRBJ2-7; TRBD1 aligns across 7 bases. Germline CDR1 is SGDLS and CDR2 is YYNGEE. J lost 0 bases, V lost 3 bases, and 3 bases had no gene match. CDR3 length: 14 residues. The CDR3 loop reads CASSAHRGSYEQYF. CDR3 DNA: TGTGCCAGCAGCGCCCACAGGGGCTCCTACGAGCAGTACTTC.

The gene calls are TRBV5-6 and TRBJ1-1, with TRBD1 as a possible D gene (6 bases). CDR3 length equals 13 residues. From germline, CDR1 is SGHDT and CDR2 YYEEEE. The V gene lost 4 bases and the J gene lost 7 bases, with 14 bases spanning the gap. CDR3 nucleotide sequence: TGTGCCAGCAGCCTAGGGGGGGCGGTTGAAGCTTTCTTT. It is translated as CASSLGGAVEAFF.

The table lists this clone with a few counts. The chain recombines TRBV15 with TRBJ2-6; no reliable D call. The CDR3 spans 16 residues. Germline CDR1 LNHNV, CDR2 YYDKDF (reference sequence). The ends were cut back, 5 bases at V and 0 bases at J, with 11 bases in the middle. The CDR3 loop is CATSAIPLSGANVLTF. The CDR3 DNA reads as TGTGCCACCAGCGCAATTCCACTCTCTGGGGCCAACGTCCTGACTTTC.

The chain is built from TRBV19 and TRBJ2-1, with 7 bases aligning to TRBD2. The CDR3 totals 14 residues. Germline CDR1 reads LNHDA; CDR2 reads SQIVND (reference sequence). V gave up 4 bases and J gave up 0 bases; unmatched junction bases: 0. CDR3 residues: CASSSGSSYNEQFF. CDR3 DNA sequence: TGTGCCAGTAGTAGCGGGAGCTCCTACAATGAGCAGTTCTTC.

V and J are TRBV28 and TRBJ1-5, with D maybe TRBD1 (6 bases). Trimming left V 3 bases short and J 2 bases short, with 11 bases between. Germline values: CDR1 MDHEN, CDR2 SYDVKM. CDR3 length equals 15 residues. This CDR3 is CASSFRRGGNQPQHF. The CDR3 DNA reads as TGTGCCAGCAGTTTCCGCAGGGGAGGCAATCAGCCCCAGCATTTT.

Concerning this clone itself: Other DNA sequences of this sample code for an identical CDR3. This chain joins TRBV12-3 or TRBV12-4 and TRBJ2-3; no clear D gene. This CDR3 has 12 residues. V gave up 4 bases and J gave up 2 bases, with 4 bases separating them. CDR3 bases: TGTGCCAGCAGTTCTTACACAGATACGCAGTATTTT. Translating it yields CASSSYTDTQYF.

The V and J genes are TRBV3-1 (or the pseudogene TRBV3-2) and TRBJ2-2; 12 bases line up with TRBD2. The length of the CDR3 is 18 residues. Per germline, CDR1 LGHDT and CDR2 YNNKEL (reference sequence). The ends lost 7 bases at V and 7 bases at J; junction bases unmatched: 16. The chain's CDR3 is CASTPPTGLAGRGGELFF. The DNA for the CDR3 is TGTGCCAGCACCCCCCCTACCGGACTAGCGGGGAGGGGCGGGGAGCTGTTTTTT.

The chain links TRBV27 to TRBJ2-1, with D unresolved. V was cut by 2 bases and J by 7 bases, with 12 bases left in between. Looked up from germline, CDR1 is MNHEY and CDR2 is SMNVEV (reference sequence). The CDR3 extends over 14 amino acids. The CDR3 bases are TGTGCCAGCAGTTTAGCCGAGGTAGCAAATGAGCAGTTCTTC. This sequence encodes CASSLAEVANEQFF.

This clone was observed once. The J gene is TRBJ1-2, the V gene TRBV2, with unresolved D. Per the germline V gene, CDR1 is SNHLY and CDR2 is FYNNEI. The CDR3 has 13 amino acids. The V end lost 10 bases, the J end lost 4 bases, and 16 bases lay between the germline ends. For the CDR3, the DNA is TGTGCCACCCTTCAGGAGGGCCCCTATGGCTACACCTTC. Its translation is CATLQEGPYGYTF.

V and J are TRBV2 and TRBJ1-2, with D maybe TRBD1 (6 bases). The CDR3 sequence is 16 residues long. Germline V lookup: CDR1 SNHLY, CDR2 FYNNEI. Deletions cut 5 bases from V and 7 bases from J, with 23 bases between. CDR3 protein: CASSKSNRVDSPGYTF. CDR3 in DNA: TGTGCCAGCAGTAAAAGTAACAGGGTCGATTCCCCTGGCTACACCTTC.

CDR3: CSARDLPEAFF. The CDR3 DNA is TGCAGTGCTAGAGATCTCCCCGAAGCTTTCTTT. The chain is built from TRBV20-1 and TRBJ1-1; D is uncertain. There are 11 residues in the CDR3. Germline assignment: CDR1 DFQATT and CDR2 SNEGSKA (reference sequence). Trimming removed 0 bases from V and 8 bases from J, with 7 bases in between.